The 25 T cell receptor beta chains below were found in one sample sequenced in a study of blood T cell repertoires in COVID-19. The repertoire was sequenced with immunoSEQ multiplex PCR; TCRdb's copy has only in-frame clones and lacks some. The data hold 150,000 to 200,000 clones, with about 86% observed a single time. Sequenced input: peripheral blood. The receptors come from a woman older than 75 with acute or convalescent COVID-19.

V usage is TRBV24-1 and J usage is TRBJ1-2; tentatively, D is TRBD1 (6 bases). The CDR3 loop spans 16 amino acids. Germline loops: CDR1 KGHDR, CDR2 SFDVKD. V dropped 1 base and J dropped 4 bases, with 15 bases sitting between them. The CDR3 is CATSDFRAGDGYGYTF. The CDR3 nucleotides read TGTGCCACCAGTGATTTTCGGGCAGGGGACGGCTATGGCTACACCTTC.

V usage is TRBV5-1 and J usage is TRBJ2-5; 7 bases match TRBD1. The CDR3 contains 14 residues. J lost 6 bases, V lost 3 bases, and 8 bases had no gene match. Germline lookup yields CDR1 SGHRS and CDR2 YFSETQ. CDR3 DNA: TGCGCCAGCAGCTCCTCAGACAGGGTCAAGACCCAGTACTTC. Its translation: CASSSSDRVKTQYF.

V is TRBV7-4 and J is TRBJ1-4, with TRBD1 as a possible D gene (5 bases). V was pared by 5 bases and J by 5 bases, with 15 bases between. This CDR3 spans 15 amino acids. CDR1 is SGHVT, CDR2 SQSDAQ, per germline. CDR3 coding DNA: TGTGCCAGCAGCCATAAGACAGTTATAAATGAAAAACTGTTTTTT. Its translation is CASSHKTVINEKLFF.

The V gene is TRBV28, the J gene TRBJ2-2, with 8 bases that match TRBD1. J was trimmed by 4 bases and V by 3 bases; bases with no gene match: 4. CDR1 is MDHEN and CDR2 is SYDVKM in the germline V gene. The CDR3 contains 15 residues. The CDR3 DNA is TGTGCCAGCAGTTTCCAGGGGGCGGCCACCGGGGAGCTGTTTTTT. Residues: CASSFQGAATGELFF.

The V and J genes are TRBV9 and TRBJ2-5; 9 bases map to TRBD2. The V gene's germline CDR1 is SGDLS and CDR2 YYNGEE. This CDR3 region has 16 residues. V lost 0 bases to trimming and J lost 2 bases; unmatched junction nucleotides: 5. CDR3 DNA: TGTGCCAGCAGCGTAGGGATAGCGGGGGCACAAGAGACCCAGTACTTC. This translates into CASSVGIAGAQETQYF.

CDR3 amino acids: CASRRQKNYEQYF. The DNA of the CDR3 is TGTGCCAGCAGACGACAGAAAAACTACGAGCAGTACTTC. The gene calls are TRBV6-5 and TRBJ2-7; tentative D call: TRBD1 (5 bases). The ends were cut back, 6 bases at V and 3 bases at J, with 12 bases in the middle. The germline gives CDR1 MNHEY, CDR2 SVGAGI. This CDR3 spans 13 amino acids.

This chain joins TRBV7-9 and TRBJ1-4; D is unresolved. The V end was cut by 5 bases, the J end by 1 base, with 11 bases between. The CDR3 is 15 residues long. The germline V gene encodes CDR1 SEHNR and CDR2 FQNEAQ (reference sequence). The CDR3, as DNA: TGTGCCAGCAGCCCTCTGGGAGGAACTAATGAAAAACTGTTTTTT. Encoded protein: CASSPLGGTNEKLFF.

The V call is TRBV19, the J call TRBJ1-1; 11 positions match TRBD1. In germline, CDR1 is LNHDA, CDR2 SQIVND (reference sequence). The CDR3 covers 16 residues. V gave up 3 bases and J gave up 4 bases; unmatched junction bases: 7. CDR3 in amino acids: CASSIISGQGGTEAFF. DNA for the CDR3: TGTGCCAGTAGTATCATCTCGGGACAGGGGGGCACTGAAGCTTTCTTT.

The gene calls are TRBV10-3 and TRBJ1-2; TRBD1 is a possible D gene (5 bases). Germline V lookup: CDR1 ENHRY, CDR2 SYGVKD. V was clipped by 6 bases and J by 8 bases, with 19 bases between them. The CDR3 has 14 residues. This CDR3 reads CAISPGGGVWGYTF. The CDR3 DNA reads TGTGCCATCAGCCCGGGCGGGGGAGTCTGGGGCTACACCTTC.

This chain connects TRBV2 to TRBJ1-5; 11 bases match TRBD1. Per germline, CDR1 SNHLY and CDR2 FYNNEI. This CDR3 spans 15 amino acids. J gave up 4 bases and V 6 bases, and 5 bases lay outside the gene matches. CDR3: CASRGDRGMNQPQHF. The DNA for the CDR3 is TGTGCCAGCAGAGGGGACAGGGGGATGAATCAGCCCCAGCATTTT.

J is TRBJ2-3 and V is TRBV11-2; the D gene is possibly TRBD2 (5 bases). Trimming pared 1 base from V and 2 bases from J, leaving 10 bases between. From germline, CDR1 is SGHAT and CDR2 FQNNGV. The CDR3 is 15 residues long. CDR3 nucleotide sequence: TGTGCCAGCAGCTTAGTCTGGGGAGACACAGATACGCAGTATTTT. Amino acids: CASSLVWGDTDTQYF.

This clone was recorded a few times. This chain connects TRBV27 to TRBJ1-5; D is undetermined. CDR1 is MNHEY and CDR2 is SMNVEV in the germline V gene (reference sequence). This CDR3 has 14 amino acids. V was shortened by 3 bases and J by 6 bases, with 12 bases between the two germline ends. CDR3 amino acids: CASSFSGGGQPQHF. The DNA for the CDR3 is TGTGCCAGCAGTTTTTCGGGTGGTGGTCAGCCCCAGCATTTT.

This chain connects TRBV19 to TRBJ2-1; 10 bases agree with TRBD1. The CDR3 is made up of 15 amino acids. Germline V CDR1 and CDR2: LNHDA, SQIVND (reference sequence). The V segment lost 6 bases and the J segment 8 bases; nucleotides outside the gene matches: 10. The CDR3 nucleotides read TGTGCCAGTAGAACGGGGGGACAGGGGTCCTATGAGCAGTTCTTC. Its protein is CASRTGGQGSYEQFF.

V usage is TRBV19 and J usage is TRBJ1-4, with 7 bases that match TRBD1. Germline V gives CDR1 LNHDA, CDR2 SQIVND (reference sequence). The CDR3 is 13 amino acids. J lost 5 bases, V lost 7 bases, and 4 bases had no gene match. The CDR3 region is CASKDRMNEKLFF. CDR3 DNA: TGTGCCAGTAAGGACAGGATGAATGAAAAACTGTTTTTT.

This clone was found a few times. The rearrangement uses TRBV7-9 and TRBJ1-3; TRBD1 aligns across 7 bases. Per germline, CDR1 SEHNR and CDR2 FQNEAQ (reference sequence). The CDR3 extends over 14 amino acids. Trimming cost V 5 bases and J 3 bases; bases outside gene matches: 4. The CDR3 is CASSQDRDGNTIYF. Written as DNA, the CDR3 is TGTGCCAGCAGCCAAGACAGGGATGGAAACACCATATATTTT.

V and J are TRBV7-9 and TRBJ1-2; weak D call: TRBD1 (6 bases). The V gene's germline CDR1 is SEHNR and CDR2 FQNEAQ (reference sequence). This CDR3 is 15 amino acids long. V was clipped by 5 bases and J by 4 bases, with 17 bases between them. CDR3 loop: CASSPSRQAVYGYTF. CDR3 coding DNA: TGTGCCAGCAGCCCCTCGCGACAGGCCGTCTATGGCTACACCTTC.

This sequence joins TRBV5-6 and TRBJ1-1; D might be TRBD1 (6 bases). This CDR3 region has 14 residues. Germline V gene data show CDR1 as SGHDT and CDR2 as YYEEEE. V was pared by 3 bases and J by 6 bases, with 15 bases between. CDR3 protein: CASSSRGTFSEAFF. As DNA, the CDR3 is TGTGCCAGCAGCTCGAGAGGGACATTCTCTGAAGCTTTCTTT. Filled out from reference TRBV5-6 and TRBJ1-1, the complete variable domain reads DAGVTQSPTHLIKTRGQQVTLRCSPKSGHDTVSWYQQALGQGPQFIFQYYEEEERQRGNFPDRFSGHQFPNYSSELNVNALLLGDSALYLCASSSRGTFSEAFFGQGTRLTVV.

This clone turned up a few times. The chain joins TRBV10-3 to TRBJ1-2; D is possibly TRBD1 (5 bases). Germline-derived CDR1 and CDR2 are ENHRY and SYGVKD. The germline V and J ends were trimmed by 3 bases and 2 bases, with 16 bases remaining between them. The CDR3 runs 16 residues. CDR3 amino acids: CAISDPWAGQNYGYTF. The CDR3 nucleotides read TGTGCCATCAGTGATCCATGGGCAGGGCAGAACTATGGCTACACCTTC.

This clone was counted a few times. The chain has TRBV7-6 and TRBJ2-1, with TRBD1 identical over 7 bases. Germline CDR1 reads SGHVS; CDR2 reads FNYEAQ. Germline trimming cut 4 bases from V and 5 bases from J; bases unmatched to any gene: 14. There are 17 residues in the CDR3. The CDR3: CASSSPRTGVNNNEQFF. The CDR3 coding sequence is TGTGCCAGCAGCTCCCCGCGGACAGGTGTTAACAACAATGAGCAGTTCTTC.

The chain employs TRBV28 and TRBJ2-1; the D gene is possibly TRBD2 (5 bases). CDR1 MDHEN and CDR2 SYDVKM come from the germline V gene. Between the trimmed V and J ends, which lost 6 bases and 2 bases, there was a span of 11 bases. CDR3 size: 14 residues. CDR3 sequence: CASRSGRPYNEQFF. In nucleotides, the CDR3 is TGTGCCAGCAGGAGCGGTCGGCCCTACAATGAGCAGTTCTTC.

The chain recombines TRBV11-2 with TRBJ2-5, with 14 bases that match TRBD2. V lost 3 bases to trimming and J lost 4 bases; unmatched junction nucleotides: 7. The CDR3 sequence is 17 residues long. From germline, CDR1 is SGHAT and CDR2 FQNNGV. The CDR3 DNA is TGTGCCAGCAGCTTCGAAGGACTAGCGGGAGGCGGAGAGACCCAGTACTTC. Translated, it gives CASSFEGLAGGGETQYF.

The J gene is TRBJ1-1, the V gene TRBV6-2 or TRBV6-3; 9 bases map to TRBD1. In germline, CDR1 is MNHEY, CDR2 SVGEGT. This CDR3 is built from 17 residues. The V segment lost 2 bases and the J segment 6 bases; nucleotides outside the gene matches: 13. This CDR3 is CASSYTRDRAYYSEAFF. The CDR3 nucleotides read TGTGCCAGCAGTTACACCCGGGACAGGGCATATTACTCTGAAGCTTTCTTT.

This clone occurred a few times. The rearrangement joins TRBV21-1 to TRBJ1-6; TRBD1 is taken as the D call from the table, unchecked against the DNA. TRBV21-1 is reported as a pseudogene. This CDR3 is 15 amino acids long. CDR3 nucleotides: TGTGCCAGCAGCAAAGCGGGGGACACTCATTCACCCCTCCACTTT. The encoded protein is CASSKAGDTHSPLHF.

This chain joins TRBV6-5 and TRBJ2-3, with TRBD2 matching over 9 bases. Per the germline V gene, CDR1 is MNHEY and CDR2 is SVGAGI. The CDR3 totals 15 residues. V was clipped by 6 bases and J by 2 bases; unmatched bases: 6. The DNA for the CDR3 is TGTGCCAGCAGAGAGCGGGGGGCTAACACAGATACGCAGTATTTT. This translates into CASRERGANTDTQYF.

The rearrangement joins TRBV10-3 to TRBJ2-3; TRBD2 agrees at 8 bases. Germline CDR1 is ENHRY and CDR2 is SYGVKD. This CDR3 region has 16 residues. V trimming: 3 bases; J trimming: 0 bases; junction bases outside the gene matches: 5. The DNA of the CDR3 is TGTGCCATCAGTGATCTTACGGGGGGGAGCACAGATACGCAGTATTTT. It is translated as CAISDLTGGSTDTQYF.